Described below is a single T cell receptor (beta chain) sequence and its context. The V end was cut by 5 bases, the J end by 4 bases, with 14 bases between. CDR3 length equals 14 residues. The germline V gene has CDR1 SGHTA and CDR2 FQGTGA. Researchers defined stable Graves' hyperthyroidism as no ophthalmopathy progression within 18 months. Diagnosis of hyperthyroidism was new in patients aged 18 to 65, and its duration was under 2 months. The authors took PBMCs from over 8.5 ml fresh peripheral blood. The CDR3 regions of TCR beta were amplified from RNA transcripts. The study used the HTBI primer set for a first-round RT-PCR of the TCR CDR3. TCRdb itself ran the multiplex PCR reads through MiXCR, one entry per CDR3 protein. Among roughly 720,000 distinct CDR3 sequences listed, around 15% were seen once. This specimen belongs to a study of T cells in Graves' hyperthyroidism and ophthalmopathy.

This clonotype originated in a man aged 45-65 years with Graves' hyperthyroidism. The chain couples TRBV7-3 to TRBJ1-2, with a weak D call TRBD1 (5 bases). The sample comprised blood. In DNA form, the CDR3 reads TGTGCCAGCAGCCCGGGACCGGAGGGCTATGGCTACACCTTC. This gives the protein CASSPGPEGYGYTF.